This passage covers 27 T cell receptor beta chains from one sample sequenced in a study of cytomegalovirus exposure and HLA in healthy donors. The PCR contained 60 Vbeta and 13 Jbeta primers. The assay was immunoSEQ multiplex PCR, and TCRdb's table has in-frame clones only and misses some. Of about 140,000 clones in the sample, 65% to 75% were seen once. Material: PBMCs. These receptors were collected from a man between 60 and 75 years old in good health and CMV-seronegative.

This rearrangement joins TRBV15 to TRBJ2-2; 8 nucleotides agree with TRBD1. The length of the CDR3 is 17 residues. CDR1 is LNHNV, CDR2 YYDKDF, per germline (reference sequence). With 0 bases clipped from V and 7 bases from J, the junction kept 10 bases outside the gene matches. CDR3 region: CATSRDKGRGLVGELFF. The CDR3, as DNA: TGTGCCACCAGCAGAGATAAAGGCAGGGGGCTGGTCGGGGAGCTGTTTTTT.

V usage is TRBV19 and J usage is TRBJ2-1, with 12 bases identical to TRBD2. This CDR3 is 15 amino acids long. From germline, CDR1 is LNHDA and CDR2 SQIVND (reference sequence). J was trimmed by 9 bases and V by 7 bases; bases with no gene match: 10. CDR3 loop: CASTPFGLAGTEQFF. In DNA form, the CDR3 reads TGTGCCAGTACTCCGTTTGGACTAGCGGGAACTGAGCAGTTCTTC.

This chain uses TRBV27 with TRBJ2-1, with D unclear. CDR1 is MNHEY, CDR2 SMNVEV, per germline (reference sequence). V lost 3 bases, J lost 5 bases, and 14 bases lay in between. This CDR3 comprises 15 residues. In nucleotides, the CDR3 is TGTGCCAGCAGTTTCTGGAGTGAAGGTCACAATGAGCAGTTCTTC. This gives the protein CASSFWSEGHNEQFF.

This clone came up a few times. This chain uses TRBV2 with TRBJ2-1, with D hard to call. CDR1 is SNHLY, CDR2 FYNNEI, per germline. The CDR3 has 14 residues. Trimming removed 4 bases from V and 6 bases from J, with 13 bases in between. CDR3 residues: CASSGGEVPNEQFF. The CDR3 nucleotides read TGTGCCAGCAGTGGTGGCGAGGTGCCCAATGAGCAGTTCTTC.

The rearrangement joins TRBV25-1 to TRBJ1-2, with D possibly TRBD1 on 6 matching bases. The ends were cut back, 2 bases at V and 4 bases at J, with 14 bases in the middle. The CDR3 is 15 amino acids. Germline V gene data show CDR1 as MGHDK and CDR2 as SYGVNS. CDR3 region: CASSEVAGQSYGYTF. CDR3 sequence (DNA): TGTGCCAGCAGTGAAGTTGCCGGACAGAGCTATGGCTACACCTTC.

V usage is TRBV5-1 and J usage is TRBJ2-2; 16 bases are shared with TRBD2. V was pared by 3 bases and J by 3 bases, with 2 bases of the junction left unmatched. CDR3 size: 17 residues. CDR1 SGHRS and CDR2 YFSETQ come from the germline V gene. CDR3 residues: CASSSGTSGRDTGELFF. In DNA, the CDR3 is TGCGCCAGCAGCTCCGGGACTAGCGGGAGGGACACCGGGGAGCTGTTTTTT.

The CDR3 DNA follows: TGTGCCAGCAGCCAAGGGGGACAGGGGTTGAACACCGGGGAGCTGTTTTTT. Translating gives CASSQGGQGLNTGELFF. V and J are TRBV4-2 and TRBJ2-2; 10 bases line up with TRBD1. Germline loops: CDR1 LGHNA, CDR2 YNFKEQ. The CDR3 is 17 amino acids. V shed 1 base, J shed 1 base, and the junction held 3 bases outside the gene matches.

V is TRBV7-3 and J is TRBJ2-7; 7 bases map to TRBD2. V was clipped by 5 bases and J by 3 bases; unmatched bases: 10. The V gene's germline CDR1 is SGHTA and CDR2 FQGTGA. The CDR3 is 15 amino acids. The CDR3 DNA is TGTGCCAGCAGCCTTTCGGGCGGGAGCTACTACGAGCAGTACTTC. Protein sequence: CASSLSGGSYYEQYF.

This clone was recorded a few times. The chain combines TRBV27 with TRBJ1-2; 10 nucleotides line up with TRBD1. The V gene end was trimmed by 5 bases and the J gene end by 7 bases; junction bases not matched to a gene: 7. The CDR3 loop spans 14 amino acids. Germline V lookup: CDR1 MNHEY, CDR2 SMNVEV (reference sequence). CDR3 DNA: TGTGCCAGCAGTATAACGGACAGGGGGGGTGGCTACACCTTC. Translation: CASSITDRGGGYTF.

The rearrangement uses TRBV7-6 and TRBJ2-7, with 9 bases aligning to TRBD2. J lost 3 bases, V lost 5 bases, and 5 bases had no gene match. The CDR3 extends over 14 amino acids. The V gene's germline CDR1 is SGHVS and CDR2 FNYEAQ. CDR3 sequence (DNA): TGTGCCAGCAGCCCGGGGCGGGAGGGCTACGAGCAGTACTTC. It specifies CASSPGREGYEQYF.

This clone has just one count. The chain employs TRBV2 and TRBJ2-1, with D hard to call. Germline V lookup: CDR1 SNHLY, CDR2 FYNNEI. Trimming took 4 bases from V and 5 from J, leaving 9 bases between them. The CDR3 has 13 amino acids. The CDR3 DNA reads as TGTGCCAGCAGTGTAAGTCAGAACAATGAGCAGTTCTTC. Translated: CASSVSQNNEQFF.

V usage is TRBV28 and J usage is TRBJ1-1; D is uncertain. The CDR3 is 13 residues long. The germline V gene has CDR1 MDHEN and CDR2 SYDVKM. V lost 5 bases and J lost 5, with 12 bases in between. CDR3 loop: CASSQTLETEAFF. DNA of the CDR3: TGTGCCAGCAGTCAAACACTGGAGACTGAAGCTTTCTTT.

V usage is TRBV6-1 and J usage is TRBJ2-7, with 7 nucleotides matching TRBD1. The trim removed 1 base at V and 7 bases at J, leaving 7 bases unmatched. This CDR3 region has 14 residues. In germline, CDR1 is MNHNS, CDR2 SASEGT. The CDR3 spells CASSEVTGAGEQYF. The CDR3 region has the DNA TGTGCCAGCAGTGAAGTTACAGGGGCGGGTGAGCAGTACTTC.

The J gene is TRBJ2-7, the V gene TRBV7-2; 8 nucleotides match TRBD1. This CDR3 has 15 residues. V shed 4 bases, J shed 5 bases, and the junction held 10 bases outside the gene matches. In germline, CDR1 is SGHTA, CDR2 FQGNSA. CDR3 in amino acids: CASSYPGSGGDEQYF. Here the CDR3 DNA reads TGTGCCAGCAGCTACCCTGGGTCAGGGGGCGACGAGCAGTACTTC.

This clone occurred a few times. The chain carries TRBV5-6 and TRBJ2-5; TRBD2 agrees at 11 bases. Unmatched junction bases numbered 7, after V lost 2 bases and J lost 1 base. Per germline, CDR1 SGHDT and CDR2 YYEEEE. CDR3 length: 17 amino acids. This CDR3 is CASSLDSGRGPQETQYF. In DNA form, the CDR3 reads TGTGCCAGCAGCTTAGATAGCGGGAGGGGCCCCCAAGAGACCCAGTACTTC.

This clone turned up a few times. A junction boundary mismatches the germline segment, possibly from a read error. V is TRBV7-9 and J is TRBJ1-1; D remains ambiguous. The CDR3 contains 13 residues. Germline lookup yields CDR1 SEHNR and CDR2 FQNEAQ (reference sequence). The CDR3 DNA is TGTTCCAGCAGCCTCCGGACTGTAGATGAAGCTTTCTTT. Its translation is CSSSLRTVDEAFF.

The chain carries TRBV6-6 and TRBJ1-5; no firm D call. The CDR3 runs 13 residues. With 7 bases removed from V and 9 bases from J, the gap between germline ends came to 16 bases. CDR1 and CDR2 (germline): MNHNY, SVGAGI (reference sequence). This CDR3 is CASNVASTRPQHF. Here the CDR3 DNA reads TGTGCCAGCAACGTAGCCAGTACCCGGCCCCAGCATTTT.

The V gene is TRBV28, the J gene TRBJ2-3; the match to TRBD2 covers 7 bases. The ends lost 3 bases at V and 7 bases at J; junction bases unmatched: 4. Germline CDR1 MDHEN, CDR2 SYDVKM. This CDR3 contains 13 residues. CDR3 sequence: CASSFRDYYTQYF. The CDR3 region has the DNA TGTGCCAGCAGTTTTCGGGACTACTATACGCAGTATTTT.

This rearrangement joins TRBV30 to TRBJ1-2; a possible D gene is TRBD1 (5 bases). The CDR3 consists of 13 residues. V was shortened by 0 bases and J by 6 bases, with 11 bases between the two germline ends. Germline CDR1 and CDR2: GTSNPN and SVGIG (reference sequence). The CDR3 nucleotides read TGTGCCTGGAGTGTTCCAGGGTTGGATGGCTACACCTTC. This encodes CAWSVPGLDGYTF.

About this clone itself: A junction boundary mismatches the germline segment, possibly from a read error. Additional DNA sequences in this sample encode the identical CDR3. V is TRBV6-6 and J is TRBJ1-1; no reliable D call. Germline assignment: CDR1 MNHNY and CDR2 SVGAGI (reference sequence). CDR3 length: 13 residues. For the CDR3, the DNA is TGCGCCAGCAAACTTTCAGGCGAGACTGAAGCTTTCTTT. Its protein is CASKLSGETEAFF.

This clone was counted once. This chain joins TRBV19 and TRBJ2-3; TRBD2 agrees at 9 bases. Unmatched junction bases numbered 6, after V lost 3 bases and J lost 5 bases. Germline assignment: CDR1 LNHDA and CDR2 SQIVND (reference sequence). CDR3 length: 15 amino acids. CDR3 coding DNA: TGTGCCAGTAGTATTTCGTTAGCGGGAGAAGATACGCAGTATTTT. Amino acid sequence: CASSISLAGEDTQYF.

The CDR3 reads CASSLINGELFF. The CDR3 nucleotides read TGCGCCAGCAGCTTGATTAACGGGGAGCTGTTTTTT. The chain joins TRBV5-1 to TRBJ2-2; no firm D call. Germline V gene data show CDR1 as SGHRS and CDR2 as YFSETQ. The V gene lost 1 base and the J gene lost 7 bases, with 5 bases spanning the gap. The CDR3 covers 12 residues. The full variable domain, with the rest looked up from reference TRBV5-1 and TRBJ2-2, is KAGVTQTPRYLIKTRGQQVTLSCSPISGHRSVSWYQQTPGQGLQFLFEYFSETQRNKGNFPGRFSGRQFSNSRSEMNVSTLELGDSALYLCASSLINGELFFGEGSRLTVL.

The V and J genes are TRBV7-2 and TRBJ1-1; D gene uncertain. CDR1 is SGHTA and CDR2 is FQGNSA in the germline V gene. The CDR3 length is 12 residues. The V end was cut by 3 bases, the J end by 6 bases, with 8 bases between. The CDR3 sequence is CASSFIEAEAFF. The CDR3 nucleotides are TGTGCCAGCAGCTTTATAGAGGCTGAAGCTTTCTTT.

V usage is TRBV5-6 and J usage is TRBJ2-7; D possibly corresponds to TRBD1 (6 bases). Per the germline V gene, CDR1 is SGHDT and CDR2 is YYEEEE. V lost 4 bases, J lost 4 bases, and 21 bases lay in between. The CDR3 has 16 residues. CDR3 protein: CASSIYYRVLGYEQYF. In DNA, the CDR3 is TGTGCCAGCAGCATCTACTACAGGGTACTCGGATACGAGCAGTACTTC. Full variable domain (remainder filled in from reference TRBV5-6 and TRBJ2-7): DAGVTQSPTHLIKTRGQQVTLRCSPKSGHDTVSWYQQALGQGPQFIFQYYEEEERQRGNFPDRFSGHQFPNYSSELNVNALLLGDSALYLCASSIYYRVLGYEQYFGPGTRLTVT.

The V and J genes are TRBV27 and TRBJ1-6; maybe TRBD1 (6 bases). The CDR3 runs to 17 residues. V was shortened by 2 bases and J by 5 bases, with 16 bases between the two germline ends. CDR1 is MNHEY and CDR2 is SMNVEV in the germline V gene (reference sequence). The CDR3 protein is CASSLGGYRANNSPLHF. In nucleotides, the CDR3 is TGTGCCAGCAGTTTAGGGGGCTACAGGGCCAATAATTCACCCCTCCACTTT.

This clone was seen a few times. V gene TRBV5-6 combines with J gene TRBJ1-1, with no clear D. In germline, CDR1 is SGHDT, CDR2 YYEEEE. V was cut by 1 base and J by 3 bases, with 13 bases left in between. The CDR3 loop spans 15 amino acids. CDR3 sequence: CASSLSGQTYTEAFF. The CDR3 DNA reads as TGTGCCAGCAGCTTGTCTGGGCAGACCTACACTGAAGCTTTCTTT.

CDR3 coding DNA: TGCGCCAGCAGCTTGGGAACGGAGAGGAAAAGCTCTGGGGCCAACGTCCTGACTTTC. Translated, it gives CASSLGTERKSSGANVLTF. V and J are TRBV5-1 and TRBJ2-6, with D unclear. V was cut by 0 bases and J by 0 bases, with 16 bases left in between. The CDR3 runs 19 residues. Looked up from germline, CDR1 is SGHRS and CDR2 is YFSETQ.